Sequencing of this TCR beta chain was carried out in a study of T cell responses to AZD1222 COVID-19 vaccine. After removal of 1 base from V and 3 bases from J, the junction contained 7 bases not matched to a gene. The CDR3 consists of 16 residues. Germline CDR1 is LGHNA and CDR2 is YNFKEQ. Note on this clone: The antigen is unknown.

Profiling relied on immunoSEQ multiplex PCR, and the TCRdb table lists in-frame clones only, not all of them. The sample includes around 99,000 clones, around 90% of them seen just once. The study, taken as a whole, reports: It was only a handful of AZD1222 recipients who were seropositive at baseline. Sampled repertoires all dated from after the peak T cell response. Spike as a whole was targeted by vaccine-associated CD4 TCRs, dominant at 160-218 and 743-854. Spike-specific TCR breadth and depth grew following two AZD1222 doses.

The sample in question was peripheral blood, obtained on day 0 of MenACWY control vaccination. The chain combines TRBV4-2 with TRBJ2-7; 9 nucleotides match TRBD2. This receptor was taken from an adult in good health. The CDR3 region has the DNA TGTGCCAGCAGCCAAGCTAGCGGGGACTTGCGCTACGAGCAGTACTTC. It specifies CASSQASGDLRYEQYF.